Here is one TCR beta chain with its context. Transcripts of RNA were the source for amplifying TCR beta CDR3 regions. The first round was an RT-PCR with HTBI primers, and the second round was a multiplex PCR. TCRdb used MiXCR to reprocess the multiplex PCR reads, holding one entry per CDR3 protein. The sample comprises some 750,000 distinct CDR3 sequences, around 40% of which are singletons, and 44% rests with the top ten. The sample belongs to a study of Graves' ophthalmopathy and Graves' hyperthyroidism. The CDR3 loop spans 14 amino acids. Looked up from germline, CDR1 is DFQATT and CDR2 is SNEGSKA (reference sequence). V shed 8 bases and J 0 bases; nucleotides not matched to a gene: 7. As diagnostic evidence, clinical symptoms, serum thyroxine, TRAb, thyroid ultrasound and orbital computed tomography were relied upon.

The sequenced sample was peripheral blood. The receptor's source is an adult man with Graves' ophthalmopathy. The chain employs TRBV20-1 and TRBJ1-3; the match to TRBD1 covers 7 bases. This CDR3 is CSTRDSLSGNTIYF. The CDR3 bases are TGCAGTACCCGGGACAGCCTCTCTGGAAACACCATATATTTT.